This TCR beta chain was recovered during a study of blood T cell repertoires in COVID-19. Germline V lookup: CDR1 LGHDT, CDR2 YNNKEL (reference sequence). Trimming cost V 1 base and J 7 bases, with 10 bases left between them. This CDR3 region has 13 residues. Profiled with immunoSEQ multiplex PCR; TCRdb holds only in-frame clones, not every one. The sample contains approximately 190,000 clones, 82% of which appear only once. Seattle researchers signed up patients amid active infection and tracked them longitudinally. This chain links TRBV3-1 (or the pseudogene TRBV3-2) with TRBJ1-2, with D hard to call. Material: peripheral blood. The source of this sequence is a woman aged 60 to 75 with COVID-19, enrolled during active disease. DNA for the CDR3: TGTGCCAGCAGCCAAGGGGCGGGTGGTGGCTACACCTTC. Residues: CASSQGAGGGYTF.